The clone carrying this T cell receptor (beta chain) has only a few counts. Antigen specificity is unknown. The sample belongs to a study of blood T cells in healthy people across ages. The CDR3 runs 14 residues. Isolation recovered at least 7 million PBMCs from every sample. Then a second PCR, running about 6 to 11 cycles, was carried out with a sample-barcoded 5' primer and a J-beta primer mix. TCRdb passed the 5' RACE reads through MiXCR, listing each CDR3 protein once. The sample comprises around 620,000 distinct CDR3 sequences, 25% to 30% of which are singletons, and roughly 20% rests with the top ten. General study findings and limits: Higher diversity, along with more naive CD4+ cells, distinguished long-lived donors from aged donors.

The V call is TRBV12-3 or TRBV12-4, the J call TRBJ2-5; D is uncertain. The J call may be wrong; the DNA end is better matched by TRBJ2-1. The receptor's source is a woman aged 70-85 years in good health. The sample taken for sequencing was blood. CDR3: CASSFPVHGNEQFF. CDR3 DNA: TGTGCCAGCAGTTTCCCAGTTCACGGAAATGAGCAGTTCTTC.